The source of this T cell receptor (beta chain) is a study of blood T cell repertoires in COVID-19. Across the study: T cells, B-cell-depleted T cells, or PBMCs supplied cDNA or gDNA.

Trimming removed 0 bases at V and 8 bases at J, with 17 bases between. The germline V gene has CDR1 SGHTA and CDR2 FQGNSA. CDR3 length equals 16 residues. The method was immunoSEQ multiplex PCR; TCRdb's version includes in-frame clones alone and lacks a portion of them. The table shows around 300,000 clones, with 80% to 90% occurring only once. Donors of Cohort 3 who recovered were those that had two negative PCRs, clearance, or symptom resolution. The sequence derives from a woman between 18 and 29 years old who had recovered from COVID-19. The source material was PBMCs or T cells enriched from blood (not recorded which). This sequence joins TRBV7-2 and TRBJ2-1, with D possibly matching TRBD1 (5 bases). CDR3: CASSLARQGAAHEQFF. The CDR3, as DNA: TGTGCCAGCAGCTTAGCGAGGCAAGGGGCGGCTCATGAGCAGTTCTTC.